This T cell receptor beta chain was profiled in a study of cytomegalovirus exposure and HLA in healthy donors. PCR amplification relied on 60 Vbeta primers (plus 13 Jbeta primers). Only in-frame clones appear in the TCRdb table, and some are missing; sequencing was by immunoSEQ multiplex PCR. The sample shows some 140,000 clones, under 85% of them seen only once. As for this clone: Its antigen remains unidentified.

Notes on the study in general: Accurate predictions that matched the HLA-A and HLA-B alleles of most subjects were reportedly made from TCR beta sequences.

CDR3 size: 15 residues. Per germline, CDR1 SGHRS and CDR2 YFSETQ. Losses at the gene ends were 2 bases for V and 4 bases for J; bases not matched to a gene: 6. Material for sequencing was PBMCs. The chain carries TRBV5-1 and TRBJ2-1; 7 nucleotides agree with TRBD1. This TCR came from a man between 18 and 29 years old in good health and CMV-seronegative. CDR3 region: CASSLIGQEYNEQFF. CDR3 DNA: TGCGCCAGCAGCTTAATAGGACAGGAATACAATGAGCAGTTCTTC.